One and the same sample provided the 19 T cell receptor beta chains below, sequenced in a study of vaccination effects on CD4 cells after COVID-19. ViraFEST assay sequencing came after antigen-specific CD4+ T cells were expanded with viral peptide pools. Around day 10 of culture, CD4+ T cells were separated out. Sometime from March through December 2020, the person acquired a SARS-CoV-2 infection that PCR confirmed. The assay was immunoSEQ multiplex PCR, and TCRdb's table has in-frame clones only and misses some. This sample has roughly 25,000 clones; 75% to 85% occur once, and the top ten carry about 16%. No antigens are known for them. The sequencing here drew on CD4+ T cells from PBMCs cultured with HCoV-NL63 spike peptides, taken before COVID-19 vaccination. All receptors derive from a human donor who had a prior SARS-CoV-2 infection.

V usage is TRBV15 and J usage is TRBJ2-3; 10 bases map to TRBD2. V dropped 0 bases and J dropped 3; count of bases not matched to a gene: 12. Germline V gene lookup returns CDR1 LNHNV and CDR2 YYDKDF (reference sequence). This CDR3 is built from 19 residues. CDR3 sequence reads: CATSRDWASGGRGTDTQYF. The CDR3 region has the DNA TGTGCCACCAGCAGAGATTGGGCTAGCGGGGGTCGTGGAACAGATACGCAGTATTTT.

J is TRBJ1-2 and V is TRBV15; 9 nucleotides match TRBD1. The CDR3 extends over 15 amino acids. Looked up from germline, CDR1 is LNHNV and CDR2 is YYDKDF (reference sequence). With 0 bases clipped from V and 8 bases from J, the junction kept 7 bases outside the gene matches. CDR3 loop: CATSRDLRQGGGYTF. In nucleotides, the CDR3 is TGTGCCACCAGCAGAGATCTCAGACAGGGGGGAGGCTACACCTTC.

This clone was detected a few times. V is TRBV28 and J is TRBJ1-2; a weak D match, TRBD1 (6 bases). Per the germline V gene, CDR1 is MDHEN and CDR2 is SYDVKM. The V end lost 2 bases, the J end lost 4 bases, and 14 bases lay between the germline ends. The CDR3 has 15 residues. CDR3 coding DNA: TGTGCCAGCAGTTTAGTGGCAGGGGACCCCTATGGCTACACCTTC. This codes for CASSLVAGDPYGYTF.

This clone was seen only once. The CDR3 spells CASRVSRTYNEQFF. As DNA, the CDR3 is TGTGCCAGCAGGGTGAGCAGGACCTACAATGAGCAGTTCTTC. This chain links TRBV2 with TRBJ2-1; D ambiguous. Trimming left V 6 bases short and J 2 bases short, with 11 bases between. Per germline, CDR1 SNHLY and CDR2 FYNNEI. The CDR3 length is 14 residues.

In DNA, the CDR3 is TGTGCCAGCAGCCCGGTCGGGGGGGGAAACACCATATATTTT. It is translated as CASSPVGGGNTIYF. The chain joins TRBV11-2 to TRBJ1-3; D might be TRBD1 (5 bases). The germline CDR1 and CDR2 sequences are SGHAT and FQNNGV. Deletions cut 5 bases from V and 4 bases from J, with 12 bases between. This CDR3 spans 14 amino acids.

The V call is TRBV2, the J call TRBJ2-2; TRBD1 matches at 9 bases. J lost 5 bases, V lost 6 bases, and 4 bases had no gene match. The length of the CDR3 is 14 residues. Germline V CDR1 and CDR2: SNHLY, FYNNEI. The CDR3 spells CASRTGGGTGELFF. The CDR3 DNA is TGTGCCAGCAGGACAGGGGGAGGGACCGGGGAGCTGTTTTTT.

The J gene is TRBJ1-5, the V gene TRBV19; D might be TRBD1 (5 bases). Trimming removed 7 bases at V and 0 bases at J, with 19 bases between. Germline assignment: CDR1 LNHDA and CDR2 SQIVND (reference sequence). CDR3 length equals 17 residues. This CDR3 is CASKIGSAGYSNQPQHF. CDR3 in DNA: TGTGCCAGTAAAATCGGCTCGGCAGGGTATAGCAATCAGCCCCAGCATTTT.

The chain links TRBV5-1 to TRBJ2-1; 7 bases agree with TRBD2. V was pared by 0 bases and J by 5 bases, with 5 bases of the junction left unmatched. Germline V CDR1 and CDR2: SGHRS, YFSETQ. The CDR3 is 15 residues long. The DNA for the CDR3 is TGCGCCAGCAGCTTGGCGGGGGGTTTGAACAATGAGCAGTTCTTC. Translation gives CASSLAGGLNNEQFF.

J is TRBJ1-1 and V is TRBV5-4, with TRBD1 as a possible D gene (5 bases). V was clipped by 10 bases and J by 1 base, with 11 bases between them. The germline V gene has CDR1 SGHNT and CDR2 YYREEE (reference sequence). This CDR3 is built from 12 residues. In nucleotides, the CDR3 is TGTGCCGGAAGCGGACAGAACACTGAAGCTTTCTTT. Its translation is CAGSGQNTEAFF.

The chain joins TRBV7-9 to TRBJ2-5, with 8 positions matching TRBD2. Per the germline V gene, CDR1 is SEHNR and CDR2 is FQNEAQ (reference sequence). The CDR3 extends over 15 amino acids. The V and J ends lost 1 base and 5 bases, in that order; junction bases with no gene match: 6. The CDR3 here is CASSLGDSGTETQYF. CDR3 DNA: TGTGCCAGCAGCTTAGGGGATAGCGGGACGGAGACCCAGTACTTC. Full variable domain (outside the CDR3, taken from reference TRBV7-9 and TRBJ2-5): DTGVSQNPRHKITKRGQNVTFRCDPISEHNRLYWYRQTLGQGPEFLTYFQNEAQLEKSRLLSDRFSAERPKGSFSTLEIQRTEQGDSAMYLCASSLGDSGTETQYFGPGTRLLVL.

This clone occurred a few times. This CDR3 is CASSTGHGNSPLHF. In nucleotides, the CDR3 is TGTGCCAGCTCAACCGGACATGGCAATTCACCCCTCCACTTT. The V gene is TRBV18, the J gene TRBJ1-6, with TRBD1 as a possible D gene (5 bases). CDR1 is KGHSH, CDR2 LQKENI, per germline. V shed 5 bases and J shed 7 bases, with 12 bases lying between them. The CDR3 consists of 14 residues. Full variable domain (outside the CDR3, taken from reference TRBV18 and TRBJ1-6): NAGVMQNPRHLVRRRGQEARLRCSPMKGHSHVYWYRQLPEEGLKFMVYLQKENIIDESGMPKERFSAEFPKEGPSILRIQQVVRGDSAAYFCASSTGHGNSPLHFGNGTRLTVT.

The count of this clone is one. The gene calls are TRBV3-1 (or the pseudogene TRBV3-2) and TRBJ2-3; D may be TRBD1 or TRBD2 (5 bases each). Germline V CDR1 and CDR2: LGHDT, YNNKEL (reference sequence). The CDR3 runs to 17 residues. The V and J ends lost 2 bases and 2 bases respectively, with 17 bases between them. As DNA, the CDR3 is TGTGCCAGCAGCCAATTATCACCTTCGGGGCCCACAGATACGCAGTATTTT. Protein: CASSQLSPSGPTDTQYF.

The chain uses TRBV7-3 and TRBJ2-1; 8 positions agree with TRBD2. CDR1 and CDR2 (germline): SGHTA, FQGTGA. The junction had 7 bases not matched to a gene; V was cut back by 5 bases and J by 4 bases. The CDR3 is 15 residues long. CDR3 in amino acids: CASSATSGYYNEQFF. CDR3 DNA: TGTGCCAGCAGCGCAACTAGCGGTTATTACAATGAGCAGTTCTTC.

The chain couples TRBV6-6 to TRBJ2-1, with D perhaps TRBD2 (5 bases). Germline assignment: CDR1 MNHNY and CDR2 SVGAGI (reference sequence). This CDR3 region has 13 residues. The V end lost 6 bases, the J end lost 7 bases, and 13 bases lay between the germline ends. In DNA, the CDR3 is TGTGCCAGCAGCCGGGGTATTACGAATGAGCAGTTCTTC. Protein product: CASSRGITNEQFF.

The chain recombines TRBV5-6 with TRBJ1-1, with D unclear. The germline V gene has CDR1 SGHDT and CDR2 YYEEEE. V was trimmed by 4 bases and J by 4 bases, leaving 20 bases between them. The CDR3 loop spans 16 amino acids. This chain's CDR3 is CASSSPWTDGGTEAFF. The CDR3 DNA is TGTGCCAGCAGCAGCCCATGGACGGACGGTGGCACTGAAGCTTTCTTT.

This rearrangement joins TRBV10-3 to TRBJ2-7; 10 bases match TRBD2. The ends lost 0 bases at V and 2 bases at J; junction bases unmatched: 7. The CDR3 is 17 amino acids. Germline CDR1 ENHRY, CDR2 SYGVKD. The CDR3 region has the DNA TGTGCCATCAGTGAGTCGGTAGGGCTAGCGGGAGCCTACGAGCAGTACTTC. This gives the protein CAISESVGLAGAYEQYF.

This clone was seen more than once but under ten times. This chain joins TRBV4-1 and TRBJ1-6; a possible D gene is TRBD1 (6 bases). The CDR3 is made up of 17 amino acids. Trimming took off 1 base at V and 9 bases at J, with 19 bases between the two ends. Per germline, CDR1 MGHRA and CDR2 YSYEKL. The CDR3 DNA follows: TGCGCCAGCAGCCAAGCCCCTCGGGGGGCGTCCGGTTCACCCCTCCACTTT. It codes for CASSQAPRGASGSPLHF.

The CDR3 sequence: CASRRLETQYF. For the CDR3, the DNA is TGTGCCAGCAGGCGGTTGGAGACCCAGTACTTC. The V call is TRBV11-2, the J call TRBJ2-5; D not certain. The CDR3 contains 11 residues. The germline V gene encodes CDR1 SGHAT and CDR2 FQNNGV. V shed 6 bases and J shed 5 bases, with 7 bases lying between them.

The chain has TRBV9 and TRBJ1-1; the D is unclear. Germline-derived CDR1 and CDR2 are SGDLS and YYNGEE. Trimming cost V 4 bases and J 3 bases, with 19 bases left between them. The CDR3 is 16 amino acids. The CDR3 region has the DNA TGTGCCAGCAGCCCTCGGGTTGTCGGAGGGTACACTGAAGCTTTCTTT. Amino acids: CASSPRVVGGYTEAFF.